This TCR beta chain was identified in a study of regulatory T cells in long-lasting Graves disease (dated by TCRdb to the early 2020s). General notes on the study: Patients with newly diagnosed Graves' disease had been on antithyroid drugs for under 3 months. Patients with persistent Graves' disease were compared with patients with newly diagnosed Graves' disease using TCR sequencing and RNA sequencing of peripheral blood. The study was conducted in China and was registered as a clinical trial. A total of approximately 35 samples underwent TCR sequencing: about 13 from persistent and roughly 20 from newly diagnosed Graves' disease patients.

Library creation used multiplex PCR. For sequencing, an Illumina HiSeq 4000 was employed. iRepertoire HTBI primers and Arm-PCR amplification of CDR3 regions were used to construct TCR beta libraries. Gel purification was performed on PCR products prior to sequencing. Regarding the original processing steps: Gene usage analysis of CDR3 amino acid clonotypes relied on the 55 to 80 TRBV and about 15 TRBJ segments identified across samples. COPE and FqMerger were used to merge filtered high-quality paired reads into contigs. BLAST was used to align contigs to IMGT TRBV, TRBD and TRBJ reference genes, with CDR3 defined following IMGT. Any clonotype with a frequency above 0.1% was counted as a highly expanded clone. Shannon entropy was used to measure repertoire diversity, and the Gini coefficient was used to measure V-J evenness. Clonotypes shared by more than one individual were considered public. Clones were called with MiXCR by TCRdb after fastp trimmed the public reads at Q25, and only in-frame beta chains were retained. All rows with the same CDR3 protein become a single entry with the most common DNA and genes. Here the V and J calls rest on TCRdb's processing, not on the authors' analysis. Here the sample has a few hundred thousand distinct CDR3 sequences; 15% to 20% occur a single time. Of the sample, around 15% falls within the top ten clones.

This clonotype was counted at least ten times. Its antigen remains undetermined. No much larger clone is present one base from it, and per-base qualities are unavailable. V drops 1 base and J drops 2 bases, leaving 15 bases in between. CDR1 and CDR2 are read off the germline V gene as MGHRA and YSYEKL. Measured from the cysteine to the phenylalanine, the CDR3 is 16 residues long. The retained sequence is limited to the CDR3, 48 bases, with the frame set at the first base. Study-wide conclusions, independent of this receptor: Compared with newly diagnosed patients, patients with persistent Graves' disease had lower TCR Shannon entropy and fewer highly expanded clones, which suggests clonal expansion. The authors acknowledged the small sample size as a limitation that may reduce accuracy. TRBV28, TRBJ1-2 and TRBJ2-5 were preferentially used in persistent disease, while TRBV20-1 and TRBJ2-1 were favored in newly diagnosed disease. Sequencing and analysis were restricted to the TCR beta chain. The study examined only peripheral blood because the primary lesion, thyroid tissue, could not be accessed. Patients with persistent disease shared more public clonotypes (approximately 2,500) than newly diagnosed patients did (more than 900).

The sample's time point label is to be understood as: newly diagnosed GD, antithyroid drugs for less than 3 months. For both TCR sequencing and RNA sequencing, RNA was extracted from PBMCs in TRIzol. The diagnosis of Graves' disease followed American Thyroid Association guidelines. Recruitment of patients was carried out at an endocrinology department in Xi'an, China. From each patient, approximately 10 milliliters of peripheral blood was collected into an EDTA anticoagulant tube. PBMCs were isolated by Ficoll Paque Plus density gradient separation without further T cell sorting. An Agilent 2100 Bioanalyzer and agarose gel were used to check RNA quality, and a NanoDrop 2000 was used to measure RNA concentration. Separately, the same data were catalogued under a study of T cells in Graves' hyperthyroidism and ophthalmopathy. The second investigation adds: Graves' hyperthyroidism was defined as stable when no progression to ophthalmopathy occurred over 18 months of follow-up. Hyperthyroidism patients were aged 18 to 65 years and newly diagnosed, with disease duration of less than 2 months. Exclusion was applied to patients with uncontrolled infections, other autoimmune diseases, pregnancy or lactation. Clinical symptoms, serum thyroxine and TRAb, thyroid ultrasound, and orbital computed tomography formed the basis for the diagnoses. The first round of RT-PCR for the TCR CDR3 was performed with the HTBI primer set and the Qiagen OneStep RT-PCR kit. Most expanded thyroid clonotypes (frequency above 0.001) were also detected in blood, a finding suggesting that blood repertoires may reflect thyroid immune responses. A 13 V-J signature model separated ophthalmopathy from stable hyperthyroidism, with 87.88% sensitivity and about 81% specificity in cross-validation and 80%/75% in testing. In validation, the model predicted progression to ophthalmopathy a median of about 6.8 months before onset, with about 71% sensitivity and about 72% specificity. To identify distinguishing TCR V-J signatures, a discovery cohort of about 100 patients was used, comprising 43 with Graves' ophthalmopathy and some 60 with stable Graves' hyperthyroidism. Prospective prediction of ophthalmopathy was tested in an independent validation cohort consisting of roughly 19 hyperthyroidism patients and about 17 patients who later progressed to ophthalmopathy. The approximately 97 discovery patients were randomly divided into training and test sets at a 7:3 ratio. The study also compared thyroid tissue and blood T-cell repertoires from 6 or 7 Graves' hyperthyroidism patients. Once sampling was done, hyperthyroidism patients were given methimazole at a starting dose of 30 mg daily, whereas ophthalmopathy patients were given high-dose intravenous methylprednisolone. Libraries were constructed in a second round of multiplex PCR, after which size selection and purification were carried out. The libraries were sequenced on an Illumina HiSeq2000 using paired-end 100 bp reads. SOAPnuke was used to process the raw data, removing reads that contained adapters or uncalled bases, had a mean Phred below 15, or lacked an exact match to the constant primer or identifier. High-quality paired reads were merged with COPE v1.2.5, and unique nucleotide sequences were defined as clonotypes. Clonotypes were aligned to IMGT TRBV, TRBD and TRBJ reference segments using MiTCR v1.1. The analysis was restricted to V-J combinations with a frequency above 0.0001, which together covered 99% to 99.2% of the repertoires. A TCS score was defined as the ratio between F50 (clonal expansion) and ExV (chaos), using BLOSUM62-based TCRdist between CDR3 peptides within each V-J. Welch's t-statistics and random forest reduced roughly 530 V-J features to 13, which were used in a naive Bayes classifier (R e1071). Sample size was not statistically predetermined, and investigators were not blinded to group allocation. According to the paper, TCR Vbeta CDR3 sequencing was carried out on approximately 140 peripheral blood samples, which came from approximately 43 ophthalmopathy, some 73 hyperthyroidism and approximately 17 progressor patients.

This material consisted of peripheral blood mononuclear cells (PBMCs), taken at new diagnosis, from a patient treated with antithyroid drugs. The source of this sequence is a woman younger than 45 with Graves disease. Donor details come from another sample of the same person, matched by shared clones. This chain joins TRBV4-1 to TRBJ2-7; TRBD1 is perhaps the D gene, given 7 matching bases. The DNA sequence is as follows: TGCGCCAGCAGCCAAGTGGGGCGGGACAGAACCTACGAGCAGTACTTC. This codes for CASSQVGRDRTYEQYF.